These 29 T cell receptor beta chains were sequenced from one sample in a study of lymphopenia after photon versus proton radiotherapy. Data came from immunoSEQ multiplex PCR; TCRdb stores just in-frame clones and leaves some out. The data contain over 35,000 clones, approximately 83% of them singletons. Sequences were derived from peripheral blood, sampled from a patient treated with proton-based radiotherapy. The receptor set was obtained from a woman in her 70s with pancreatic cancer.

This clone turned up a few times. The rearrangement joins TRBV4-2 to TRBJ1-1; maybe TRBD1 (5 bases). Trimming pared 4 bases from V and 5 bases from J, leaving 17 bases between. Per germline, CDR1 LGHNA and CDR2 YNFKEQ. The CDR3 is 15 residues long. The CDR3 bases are TGTGCCAGCAGCCTCAATATGGGGGTTGGTACTGAAGCTTTCTTT. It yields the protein CASSLNMGVGTEAFF.

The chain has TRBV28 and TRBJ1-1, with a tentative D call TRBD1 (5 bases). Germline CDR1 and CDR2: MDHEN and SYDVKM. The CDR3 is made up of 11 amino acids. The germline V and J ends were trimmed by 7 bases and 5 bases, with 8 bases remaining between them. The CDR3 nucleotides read TGTGCCAGCATTACAGGAACTGAAGCTTTCTTT. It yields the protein CASITGTEAFF.

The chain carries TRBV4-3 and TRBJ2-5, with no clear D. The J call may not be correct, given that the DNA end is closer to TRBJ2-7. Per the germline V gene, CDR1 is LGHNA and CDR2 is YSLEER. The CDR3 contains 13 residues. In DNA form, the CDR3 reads TGCGCCAGCAGCCAAGATTTGGCCTACGAGCAGTACTTC. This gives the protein CASSQDLAYEQYF.

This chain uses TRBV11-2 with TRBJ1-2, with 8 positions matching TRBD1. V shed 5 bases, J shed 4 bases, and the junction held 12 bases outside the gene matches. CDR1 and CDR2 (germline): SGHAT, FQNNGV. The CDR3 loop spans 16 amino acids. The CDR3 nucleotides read TGTGCCAGCAGCGACCGGGCCGTCAGGGGGCCCTATGGCTACACCTTC. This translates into CASSDRAVRGPYGYTF.

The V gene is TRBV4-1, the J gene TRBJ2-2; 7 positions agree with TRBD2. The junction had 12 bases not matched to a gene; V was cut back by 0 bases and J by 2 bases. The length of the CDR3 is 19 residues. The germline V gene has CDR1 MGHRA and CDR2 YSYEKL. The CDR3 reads CASSQDWTIQRGNTGELFF. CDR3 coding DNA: TGCGCCAGCAGCCAAGATTGGACCATCCAGCGGGGTAACACCGGGGAGCTGTTTTTT.

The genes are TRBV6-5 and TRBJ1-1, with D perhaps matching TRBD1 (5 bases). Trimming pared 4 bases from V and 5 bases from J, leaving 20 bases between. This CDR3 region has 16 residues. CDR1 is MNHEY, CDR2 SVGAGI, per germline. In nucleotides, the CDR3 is TGTGCCAGCAGTTCCCCAGAGTCGGGGCGCCGAACTGAAGCTTTCTTT. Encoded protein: CASSSPESGRRTEAFF.

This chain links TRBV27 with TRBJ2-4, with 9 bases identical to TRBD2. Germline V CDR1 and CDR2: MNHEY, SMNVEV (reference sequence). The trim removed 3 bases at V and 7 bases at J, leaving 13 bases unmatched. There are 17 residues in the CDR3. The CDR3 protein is CASSFLTTSGEGNIQYF. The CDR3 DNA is TGTGCCAGCAGTTTCCTAACGACTAGCGGTGAGGGCAACATTCAGTACTTC.

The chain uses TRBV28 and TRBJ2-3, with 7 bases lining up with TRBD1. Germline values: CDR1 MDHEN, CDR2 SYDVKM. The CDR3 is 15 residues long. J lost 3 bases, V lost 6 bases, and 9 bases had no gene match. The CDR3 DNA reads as TGTGCCAGCAGGCTCCGGGACAGATGGACAGATACGCAGTATTTT. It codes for CASRLRDRWTDTQYF.

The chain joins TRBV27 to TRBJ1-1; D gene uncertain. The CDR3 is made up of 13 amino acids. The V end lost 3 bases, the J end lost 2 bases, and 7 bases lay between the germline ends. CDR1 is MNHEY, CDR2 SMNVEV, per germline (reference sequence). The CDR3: CASSFYPNTEAFF. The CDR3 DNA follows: TGTGCCAGCAGTTTCTACCCCAACACTGAAGCTTTCTTT.

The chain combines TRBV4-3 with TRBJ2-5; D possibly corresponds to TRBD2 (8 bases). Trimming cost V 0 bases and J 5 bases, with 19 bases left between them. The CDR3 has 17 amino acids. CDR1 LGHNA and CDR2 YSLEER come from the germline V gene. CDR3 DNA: TGCGCCAGCAGCCAAGATCCCGCAGGGGGACTAGTGGAGACCCAGTACTTC. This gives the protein CASSQDPAGGLVETQYF.

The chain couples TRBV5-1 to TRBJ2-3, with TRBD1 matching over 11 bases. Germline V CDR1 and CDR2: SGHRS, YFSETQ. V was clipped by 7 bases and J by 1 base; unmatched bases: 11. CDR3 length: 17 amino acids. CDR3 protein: CASRPGTGGLGTDTQYF. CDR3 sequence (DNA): TGCGCCAGCCGGCCGGGGACAGGGGGTCTGGGCACAGATACGCAGTATTTT. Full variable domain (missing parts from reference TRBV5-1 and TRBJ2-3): KAGVTQTPRYLIKTRGQQVTLSCSPISGHRSVSWYQQTPGQGLQFLFEYFSETQRNKGNFPGRFSGRQFSNSRSEMNVSTLELGDSALYLCASRPGTGGLGTDTQYFGPGTRLTVL.

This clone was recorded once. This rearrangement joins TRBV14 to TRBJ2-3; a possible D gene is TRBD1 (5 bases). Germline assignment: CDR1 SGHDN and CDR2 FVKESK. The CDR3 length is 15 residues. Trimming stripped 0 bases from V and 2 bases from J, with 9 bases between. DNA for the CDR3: TGTGCCAGCAGCCAAGAGGCAGGGTTCACAGATACGCAGTATTTT. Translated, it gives CASSQEAGFTDTQYF.

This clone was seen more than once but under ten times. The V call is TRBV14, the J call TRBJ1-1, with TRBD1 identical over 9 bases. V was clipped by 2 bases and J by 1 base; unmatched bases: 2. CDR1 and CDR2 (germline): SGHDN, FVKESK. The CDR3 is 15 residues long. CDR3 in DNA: TGTGCCAGCAGCCAAAACAGGGGGCCGAACACTGAAGCTTTCTTT. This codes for CASSQNRGPNTEAFF.

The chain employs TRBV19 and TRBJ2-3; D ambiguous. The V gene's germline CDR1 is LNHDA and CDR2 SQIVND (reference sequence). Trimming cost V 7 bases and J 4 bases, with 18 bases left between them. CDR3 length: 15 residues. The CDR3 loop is CASTKPGSPPDTQYF. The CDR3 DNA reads TGTGCCAGTACCAAACCGGGCTCACCGCCAGATACGCAGTATTTT.

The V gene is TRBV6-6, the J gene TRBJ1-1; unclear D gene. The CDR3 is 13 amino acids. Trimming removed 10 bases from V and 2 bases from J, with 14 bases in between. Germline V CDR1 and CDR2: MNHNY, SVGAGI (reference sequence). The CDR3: CATTGITNTEAFF. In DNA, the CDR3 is TGTGCCACTACCGGGATCACAAACACTGAAGCTTTCTTT.

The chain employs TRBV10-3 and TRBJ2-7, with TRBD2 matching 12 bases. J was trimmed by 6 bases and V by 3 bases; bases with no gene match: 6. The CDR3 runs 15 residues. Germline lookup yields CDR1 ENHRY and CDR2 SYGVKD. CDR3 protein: CAISEGLAGMGEQYF. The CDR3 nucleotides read TGTGCCATCAGTGAAGGACTAGCGGGAATGGGCGAGCAGTACTTC.

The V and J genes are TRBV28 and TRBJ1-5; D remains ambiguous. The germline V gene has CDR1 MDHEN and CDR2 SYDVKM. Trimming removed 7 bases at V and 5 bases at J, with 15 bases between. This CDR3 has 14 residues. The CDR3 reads CASTMGNPDQPQHF. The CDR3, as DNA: TGTGCCAGCACCATGGGTAATCCGGATCAGCCCCAGCATTTT.

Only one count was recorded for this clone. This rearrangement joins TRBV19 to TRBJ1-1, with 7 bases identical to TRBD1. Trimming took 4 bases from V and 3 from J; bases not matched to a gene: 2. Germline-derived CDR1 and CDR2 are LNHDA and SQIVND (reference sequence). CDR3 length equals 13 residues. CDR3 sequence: CASSTDRDTEAFF. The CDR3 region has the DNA TGTGCCAGTAGTACCGACAGGGACACTGAAGCTTTCTTT.

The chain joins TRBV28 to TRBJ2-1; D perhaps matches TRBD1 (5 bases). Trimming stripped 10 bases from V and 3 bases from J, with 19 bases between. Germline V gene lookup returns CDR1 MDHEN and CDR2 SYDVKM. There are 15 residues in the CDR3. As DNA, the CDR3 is TGTGCCACCACGTCTCACAGGAGAATCTACAATGAGCAGTTCTTC. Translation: CATTSHRRIYNEQFF.

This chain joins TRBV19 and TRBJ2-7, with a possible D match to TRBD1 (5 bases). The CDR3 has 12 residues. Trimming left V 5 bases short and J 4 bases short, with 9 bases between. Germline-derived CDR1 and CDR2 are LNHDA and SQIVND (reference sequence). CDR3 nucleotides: TGTGCCAGTAGTCAGGGCCTATACGAGCAGTACTTC. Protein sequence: CASSQGLYEQYF.

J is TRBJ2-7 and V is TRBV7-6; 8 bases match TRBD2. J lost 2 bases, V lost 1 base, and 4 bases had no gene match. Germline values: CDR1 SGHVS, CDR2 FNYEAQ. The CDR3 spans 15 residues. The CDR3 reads CASSLGAGGPYEQYF. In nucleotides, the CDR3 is TGTGCCAGCAGCTTAGGGGCGGGAGGTCCCTACGAGCAGTACTTC.

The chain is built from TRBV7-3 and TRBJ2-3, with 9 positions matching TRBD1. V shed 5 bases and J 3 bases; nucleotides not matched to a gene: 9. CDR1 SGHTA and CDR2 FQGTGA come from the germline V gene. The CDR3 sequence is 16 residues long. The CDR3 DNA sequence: TGTGCCAGCAGCCCCTATGGGACAGGGAGGACAGATACGCAGTATTTT. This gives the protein CASSPYGTGRTDTQYF.

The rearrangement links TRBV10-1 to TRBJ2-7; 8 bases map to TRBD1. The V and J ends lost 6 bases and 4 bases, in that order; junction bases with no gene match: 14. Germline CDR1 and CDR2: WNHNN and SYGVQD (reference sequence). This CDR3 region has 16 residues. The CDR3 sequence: CASRLPFYRGCYEQYF. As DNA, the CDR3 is TGCGCCAGCAGGTTACCTTTTTACAGGGGGTGTTACGAGCAGTACTTC.

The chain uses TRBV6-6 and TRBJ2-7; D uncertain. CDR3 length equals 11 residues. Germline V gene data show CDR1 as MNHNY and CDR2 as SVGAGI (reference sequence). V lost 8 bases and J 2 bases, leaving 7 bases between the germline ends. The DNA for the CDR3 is TGTGCCAGCGAAACGGCCTACGAGCAGTACTTC. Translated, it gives CASETAYEQYF.

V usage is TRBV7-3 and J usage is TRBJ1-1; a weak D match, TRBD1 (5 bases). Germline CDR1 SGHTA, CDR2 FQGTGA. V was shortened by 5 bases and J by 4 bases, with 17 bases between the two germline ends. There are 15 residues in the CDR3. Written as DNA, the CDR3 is TGTGCCAGCAGCCGCGACACAGGCCAGGGCACTGAAGCTTTCTTT. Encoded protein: CASSRDTGQGTEAFF.

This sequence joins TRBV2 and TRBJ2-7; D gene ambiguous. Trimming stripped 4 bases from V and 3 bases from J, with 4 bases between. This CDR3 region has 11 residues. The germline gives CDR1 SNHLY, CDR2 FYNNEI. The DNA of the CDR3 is TGTGCCAGCAGTGTCGACTACGAGCAGTACTTC. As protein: CASSVDYEQYF.

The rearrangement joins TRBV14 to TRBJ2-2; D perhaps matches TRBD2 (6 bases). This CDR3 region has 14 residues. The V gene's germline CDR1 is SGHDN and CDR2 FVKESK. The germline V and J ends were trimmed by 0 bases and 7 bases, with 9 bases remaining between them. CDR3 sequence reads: CASSQERRGGELFF. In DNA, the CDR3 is TGTGCCAGCAGCCAAGAAAGGCGGGGCGGGGAGCTGTTTTTT. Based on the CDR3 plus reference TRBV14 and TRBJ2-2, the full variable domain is EAGVTQFPSHSVIEKGQTVTLRCDPISGHDNLYWYRRVMGKEIKFLLHFVKESKQDESGMPNNRFLAERTGGTYSTLKVQPAELEDSGVYFCASSQERRGGELFFGEGSRLTVL.

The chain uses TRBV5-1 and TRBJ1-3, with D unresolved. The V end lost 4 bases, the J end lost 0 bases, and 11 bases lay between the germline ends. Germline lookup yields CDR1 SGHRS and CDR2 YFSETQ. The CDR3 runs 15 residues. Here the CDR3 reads CASSEEEGSGNTIYF. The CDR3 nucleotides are TGCGCCAGCAGCGAAGAAGAGGGCTCTGGAAACACCATATATTTT.

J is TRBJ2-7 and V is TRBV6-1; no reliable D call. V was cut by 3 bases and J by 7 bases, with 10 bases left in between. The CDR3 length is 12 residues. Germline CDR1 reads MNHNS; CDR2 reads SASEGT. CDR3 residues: CASSEASWEQYF. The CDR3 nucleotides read TGTGCCAGCAGTGAGGCTAGTTGGGAGCAGTACTTC.